This TCR beta chain was found in a study of response to subunit inactivated influenza vaccine. General study points: There was a suggestion from the authors that each seasonal influenza vaccination recruits few new T cells.

Each CDR3 protein is one row after TCRdb ran MiXCR on the RT-PCR reads. Of fewer than 800,000 distinct CDR3 sequences in the sample, more than 15% were seen once. Germline V gives CDR1 SGHAT, CDR2 FQNNGV. Trimming removed 3 bases from V and 8 bases from J, with 5 bases in between. The CDR3 contains 12 residues. Turning to this clonotype: The antigen is not known.

The V call is TRBV11-2, the J call TRBJ1-6; no clear D gene. The sequence was obtained from a man aged 45-65 years who received an inactivated influenza vaccine. The input for sequencing was PBMCs from blood, taken 12 days after vaccination. DNA of the CDR3: TGTGCCAGCAGCTTCTCTGATTCACCCCTCCACTTT. This encodes CASSFSDSPLHF.